These 26 T cell receptor beta chains share one sample of origin, sequenced in a study of T cell changes during pregnancy in multiple sclerosis. Using immunoSEQ multiplex PCR, the repertoire was profiled, and TCRdb retains in-frame clones only, with some absent. The sample lists tens of thousands of clones, just over 90% occurring once. The material sequenced was peripheral blood, taken before pregnancy. These receptors were collected from a female donor with multiple sclerosis, enrolled in a pregnancy study.

J is TRBJ1-5 and V is TRBV27; D unclear. Germline lookup yields CDR1 MNHEY and CDR2 SMNVEV (reference sequence). CDR3 length equals 14 residues. V was shortened by 6 bases and J by 7 bases, with 16 bases between the two germline ends. Here the CDR3 reads CASSPMGPGQPQHF. CDR3 sequence (DNA): TGTGCCAGCAGCCCGATGGGTCCGGGACAGCCCCAGCATTTT.

The V gene is TRBV7-8, the J gene TRBJ2-2, with 8 bases fitting TRBD2. The germline CDR1 and CDR2 sequences are SGHVS and FQNEAQ. Losses at the gene ends were 5 bases for V and 5 bases for J; bases not matched to a gene: 7. The CDR3 length is 15 residues. The chain's CDR3 is CASSREAGGTGELFF. The CDR3 DNA sequence: TGTGCCAGCAGCCGAGAGGCGGGGGGTACCGGGGAGCTGTTTTTT.

V is TRBV19 and J is TRBJ1-2, with 7 bases lining up with TRBD1. The germline gives CDR1 LNHDA, CDR2 SQIVND (reference sequence). CDR3 size: 15 residues. V shed 5 bases, J shed 2 bases, and the junction held 8 bases outside the gene matches. The CDR3 sequence is CASSLKGGANYGYTF. The CDR3 DNA reads TGTGCCAGTAGTCTGAAAGGGGGCGCGAACTATGGCTACACCTTC.

This chain uses TRBV2 with TRBJ2-7; 10 positions agree with TRBD1. Germline lookup yields CDR1 SNHLY and CDR2 FYNNEI. J was trimmed by 3 bases and V by 6 bases; bases with no gene match: 5. The length of the CDR3 is 14 residues. CDR3 sequence: CASRTGTGVYEQYF. The CDR3 DNA follows: TGTGCCAGCAGGACCGGGACAGGGGTCTACGAGCAGTACTTC.

V and J are TRBV27 and TRBJ1-4; D call uncertain. V was shortened by 2 bases and J by 7 bases, with 23 bases between the two germline ends. The CDR3 has 18 residues. CDR1 is MNHEY, CDR2 SMNVEV, per germline (reference sequence). The CDR3 region has the DNA TGTGCCAGCAGTTTACTCGGGCTCTTCTCCGGGGAAAGTGAAAAACTGTTTTTT. Translation gives CASSLLGLFSGESEKLFF. The variable domain in full, with the rest retrieved from reference TRBV27 and TRBJ1-4, is EAQVTQNPRYLITVTGKKLTVTCSQNMNHEYMSWYRQDPGLGLRQIYYSMNVEVTDKGDVPEGYKVSRKEKRNFPLILESPSPNQTSLYFCASSLLGLFSGESEKLFFGSGTQLSVL.

The chain couples TRBV5-4 to TRBJ1-4; D is undetermined. Germline CDR1 SGHNT, CDR2 YYREEE (reference sequence). With 2 bases removed from V and 6 bases from J, the gap between germline ends came to 8 bases. The CDR3 spans 13 residues. CDR3 nucleotides: TGTGCCAGCAGCTTATCCGTAGATGAAAAACTGTTTTTT. This translates into CASSLSVDEKLFF.

Worth noting for this clone: The junction and the germline gene differ at one end; a read error may be behind it. The gene calls are TRBV7-6 and TRBJ1-1; D is perhaps TRBD1 (5 bases). Germline values: CDR1 SGHVS, CDR2 FNYEAQ. This CDR3 spans 15 amino acids. In DNA, the CDR3 is TGTGCCAGCAGATTAGAGGCCGGGGGGGACACTGAAGCTTTCTTT. The encoded protein is CASRLEAGGDTEAFF.

J is TRBJ2-7 and V is TRBV4-2; TRBD1 might be the D (6 bases). Germline CDR1 LGHNA, CDR2 YNFKEQ. The CDR3 contains 15 residues. V gave up 3 bases and J gave up 2 bases, with 14 bases separating them. Here the CDR3 reads CASSQNRENPYEQYF. CDR3 coding DNA: TGTGCCAGCAGCCAGAACAGGGAAAACCCCTACGAGCAGTACTTC.

This chain connects TRBV20-1 to TRBJ1-2; D unresolved. Between the trimmed V and J ends, which lost 6 bases and 8 bases, there was a span of 13 bases. The germline V gene has CDR1 DFQATT and CDR2 SNEGSKA (reference sequence). The CDR3 is 11 residues long. The CDR3 sequence: CSAPEVPGYTF. The CDR3 DNA reads as TGCAGTGCCCCCGAGGTACCCGGCTACACCTTC.

This clone appeared a single time. V and J are TRBV6-1 and TRBJ2-2; D gene ambiguous. CDR1 MNHNS and CDR2 SASEGT come from the germline V gene. The CDR3 spans 13 residues. Trimming removed 7 bases at V and 3 bases at J, with 9 bases between. CDR3 nucleotide sequence: TGTGCCAGCACCGTCAGGTACACCGGGGAGCTGTTTTTT. Protein: CASTVRYTGELFF.

This clone has just one count. This CDR3 is CASSLGGPRGTEAFF. The CDR3 DNA reads TGTGCCAGCAGCTTAGGTGGCCCCCGGGGCACTGAAGCTTTCTTT. This chain uses TRBV7-9 with TRBJ1-1; no clear D gene. CDR1 SEHNR and CDR2 FQNEAQ come from the germline V gene (reference sequence). Trimming left V 1 base short and J 4 bases short, with 13 bases between. The CDR3 has 15 residues.

This CDR3 reads CASSGQESYNEQFF. CDR3 nucleotide sequence: TGCGCCAGCTCAGGGCAGGAGAGCTACAATGAGCAGTTCTTC. V is TRBV5-1 and J is TRBJ2-1; tentatively, D is TRBD1 (5 bases). Germline loops: CDR1 SGHRS, CDR2 YFSETQ. This CDR3 comprises 14 residues. V was shortened by 7 bases and J by 3 bases, with 14 bases between the two germline ends. The complete variable domain, with remaining parts taken from reference TRBV5-1 and TRBJ2-1, reads KAGVTQTPRYLIKTRGQQVTLSCSPISGHRSVSWYQQTPGQGLQFLFEYFSETQRNKGNFPGRFSGRQFSNSRSEMNVSTLELGDSALYLCASSGQESYNEQFFGPGTRLTVL.

The sample holds one count of this clone. The V call is TRBV19, the J call TRBJ2-2, with a weak D call TRBD1 (5 bases). The ends were cut back, 9 bases at V and 1 base at J, with 12 bases in the middle. The length of the CDR3 is 14 residues. Per germline, CDR1 LNHDA and CDR2 SQIVND (reference sequence). Here the CDR3 reads CASLIQGNTGELFF. CDR3 DNA: TGTGCCAGCCTAATCCAGGGGAACACCGGGGAGCTGTTTTTT.

The chain uses TRBV29-1 and TRBJ1-1, with D possibly TRBD1 on 6 matching bases. Germline CDR1 and CDR2: SQVTM and ANQGSEA. The CDR3 totals 15 residues. Trimming took 3 bases from V and 5 from J, leaving 19 bases between them. CDR3 amino acids: CSVDEGVIVGTEAFF. CDR3 DNA: TGCAGCGTTGATGAGGGGGTTATAGTGGGAACTGAAGCTTTCTTT.

The rearrangement links TRBV6-1 to TRBJ1-5, with TRBD1 identical over 8 bases. Germline lookup yields CDR1 MNHNS and CDR2 SASEGT. This CDR3 contains 15 residues. Trimming took 7 bases from V and 3 from J; bases not matched to a gene: 8. The DNA of the CDR3 is TGTGCCAGCACTAGAGACAGGGGCCCCAATCAGCCCCAGCATTTT. Protein sequence: CASTRDRGPNQPQHF.

The V and J genes are TRBV29-1 and TRBJ2-2; 7 nucleotides match TRBD1. Germline V gene data show CDR1 as SQVTM and CDR2 as ANQGSEA. V shed 2 bases and J 6 bases; nucleotides not matched to a gene: 6. This CDR3 is built from 14 residues. CDR3 bases: TGCAGCGTTGAATTAACGACAGGGTCCGGGGAGCTGTTTTTT. Protein: CSVELTTGSGELFF.

The chain combines TRBV6-5 with TRBJ2-7; 7 nucleotides agree with TRBD1. Losses at the gene ends were 7 bases for V and 6 bases for J; bases not matched to a gene: 15. CDR1 MNHEY and CDR2 SVGAGI come from the germline V gene. The CDR3 length is 15 residues. Here the CDR3 reads CASTRSLRGRSEQYF. CDR3 bases: TGTGCCAGCACCCGGTCTCTAAGGGGGCGTAGCGAGCAGTACTTC.

Of note for this clone: At one end, the junction sequence differs from germline, possibly due to a read error. The chain couples TRBV7-7 to TRBJ2-7, with TRBD2 as a possible D gene (6 bases). CDR3 length equals 13 residues. CDR1 is SSHAT, CDR2 FNYEAQ, per germline (reference sequence). The CDR3 nucleotides read TGTGCTAGCAGCTTAGCGCGGGGCCGCGAGCAGTACTTC. Amino acid sequence: CASSLARGREQYF.

The chain uses TRBV29-1 and TRBJ1-6; 9 bases line up with TRBD1. V shed 6 bases, J shed 8 bases, and the junction held 5 bases outside the gene matches. CDR1 and CDR2 from the germline V gene are SQVTM and ANQGSEA. The CDR3 spans 13 residues. The CDR3 sequence: CSVRDRADSPLHF. CDR3 nucleotide sequence: TGCAGCGTCCGGGACAGGGCCGATTCACCCCTCCACTTT.

The V and J genes are TRBV5-6 and TRBJ2-5; the D gene is possibly TRBD2 (5 bases). Germline CDR1 SGHDT, CDR2 YYEEEE. Trimming pared 3 bases from V and 4 bases from J, leaving 22 bases between. This CDR3 has 17 residues. CDR3 DNA sequence: TGTGCCAGCAGCTGGGATCGACTACCCGTCGATCCAGAGACCCAGTACTTC. Translating it yields CASSWDRLPVDPETQYF.

The J gene is TRBJ2-1, the V gene TRBV7-2, with 9 bases that match TRBD1. The CDR3 has 15 residues. CDR1 is SGHTA and CDR2 is FQGNSA in the germline V gene. The trim removed 5 bases at V and 6 bases at J, leaving 8 bases unmatched. CDR3 DNA sequence: TGTGCCAGCAGCCCCGGGACAGGGCGGGCCAATGAGCAGTTCTTC. Protein product: CASSPGTGRANEQFF.

V gene TRBV7-9 combines with J gene TRBJ1-6; D might be TRBD1 (6 bases). V dropped 6 bases and J dropped 7 bases, with 16 bases sitting between them. Germline CDR1 and CDR2: SEHNR and FQNEAQ (reference sequence). This CDR3 region has 15 residues. The CDR3 loop is CASRSQDSVNSPLHF. For the CDR3, the DNA is TGTGCCAGCAGGTCTCAGGACAGCGTCAATTCACCCCTCCACTTT.

The CDR3 is CASSNTGEAGELFF. The CDR3 bases are TGTGCCAGCTCAAACACAGGGGAGGCCGGGGAGCTGTTTTTT. The chain has TRBV18 and TRBJ2-2; a weak D match, TRBD1 (7 bases). There are 14 residues in the CDR3. CDR1 KGHSH and CDR2 LQKENI come from the germline V gene. V was pared by 5 bases and J by 6 bases, with 13 bases between.

The J gene is TRBJ2-7, the V gene TRBV6-1; 9 bases align to TRBD1. J was trimmed by 4 bases and V by 3 bases; bases with no gene match: 4. CDR1 and CDR2 (germline): MNHNS, SASEGT. This CDR3 region has 14 residues. The CDR3 nucleotides read TGTGCCAGCAGTGATACAGGGGGCTTGTACGAGCAGTACTTC. As protein: CASSDTGGLYEQYF.

The chain employs TRBV6-1 and TRBJ1-1; a weak D match, TRBD1 (6 bases). This CDR3 contains 15 residues. Germline V gives CDR1 MNHNS, CDR2 SASEGT. V was shortened by 5 bases and J by 0 bases, with 13 bases between the two germline ends. CDR3 residues: CASSLTGPMNTEAFF. The CDR3 region has the DNA TGTGCCAGCAGTTTAACAGGGCCTATGAACACTGAAGCTTTCTTT.

This chain links TRBV18 with TRBJ2-3; the D gene is possibly TRBD2 (6 bases). Germline CDR1 KGHSH, CDR2 LQKENI. The V and J ends lost 2 bases and 3 bases respectively, with 9 bases between them. This CDR3 comprises 14 residues. CDR3 DNA sequence: TGTGCCAGCTCACCATGGCGGGGAACAGATACGCAGTATTTT. Amino acid sequence: CASSPWRGTDTQYF.